A single sample gave rise to the 16 T cell receptor beta chains below, sequenced in a study of T cell responses to AZD1222 COVID-19 vaccine. Profiling relied on immunoSEQ multiplex PCR, and the TCRdb table lists in-frame clones only, not all of them. Among 100,000 to 150,000 clones listed, just over 90% were seen once. Sample: peripheral blood, taken on day 0 of AZD1222 vaccination. These TCRs come from an adult in good health.

This rearrangement joins TRBV12-3 or TRBV12-4 to TRBJ2-7; D gene ambiguous. The V end lost 6 bases, the J end lost 6 bases, and 15 bases lay between the germline ends. This CDR3 comprises 13 residues. As DNA, the CDR3 is TGTGCCAGCAGGCCTAACCTAGGGCTCGAGCAGTACTTC. This codes for CASRPNLGLEQYF.

V usage is TRBV7-9 and J usage is TRBJ1-1, with D unresolved. V was shortened by 7 bases and J by 1 base, with 7 bases between the two germline ends. The CDR3 has 12 residues. Germline V gives CDR1 SEHNR, CDR2 FQNEAQ (reference sequence). DNA for the CDR3: TGTGCCAGCAAGACGGGGAACACTGAAGCTTTCTTT. Its protein is CASKTGNTEAFF.

The rearrangement uses TRBV10-3 and TRBJ2-3; 8 bases are a match to TRBD2. The CDR3 extends over 17 amino acids. Germline V gives CDR1 ENHRY, CDR2 SYGVKD. The ends lost 0 bases at V and 1 base at J; junction bases unmatched: 6. As DNA, the CDR3 is TGTGCCATCAGTGAGTCGTTAGCGGGATCTCGCACAGATACGCAGTATTTT. Residues: CAISESLAGSRTDTQYF.

The chain links TRBV19 to TRBJ2-1; a weak D match, TRBD2 (5 bases). The CDR3 length is 14 residues. Germline loops: CDR1 LNHDA, CDR2 SQIVND (reference sequence). Trimming removed 6 bases from V and 5 bases from J, with 14 bases in between. The CDR3 protein is CASRPGSQNNEQFF. The CDR3 DNA reads as TGTGCCAGTAGGCCGGGATCCCAAAACAATGAGCAGTTCTTC.

The V and J genes are TRBV6-5 and TRBJ2-6; 7 bases fit TRBD1. Germline lookup yields CDR1 MNHEY and CDR2 SVGAGI. Unmatched junction bases numbered 4, after V lost 6 bases and J lost 2 bases. The CDR3 extends over 15 amino acids. CDR3 coding DNA: TGTGCCAGCAGCCAAACAGGGGCTGGGGCCAACGTCCTGACTTTC. Translated, it gives CASSQTGAGANVLTF.

The V gene is TRBV7-3, the J gene TRBJ2-7; D gene unclear. V was pared by 6 bases and J by 0 bases, with 6 bases between. The CDR3 covers 12 residues. Germline V gene data show CDR1 as SGHTA and CDR2 as FQGTGA. DNA for the CDR3: TGTGCCAGCAGTCTGAGCTCCTACGAGCAGTACTTC. Residues: CASSLSSYEQYF.

The V gene is TRBV3-1 (or the pseudogene TRBV3-2), the J gene TRBJ2-7; D gene unclear. V lost 0 bases and J 3 bases, leaving 12 bases between the germline ends. Germline loops: CDR1 LGHDT, CDR2 YNNKEL (reference sequence). CDR3 size: 15 residues. The DNA for the CDR3 is TGTGCCAGCAGCCAAGATCCGCTAGGCCTCTACGAGCAGTACTTC. Protein product: CASSQDPLGLYEQYF.

The V gene is TRBV2, the J gene TRBJ1-5; no reliable D call. Germline V lookup: CDR1 SNHLY, CDR2 FYNNEI. CDR3 size: 15 residues. The V end was cut by 1 base, the J end by 4 bases, with 11 bases between. The CDR3 bases are TGTGCCAGCAGTGAAGGTGGTCAGCCGAATCAGCCCCAGCATTTT. This codes for CASSEGGQPNQPQHF.

The gene calls are TRBV5-1 and TRBJ1-1; tentative D call: TRBD1 (5 bases). Trimming took 1 base from V and 7 from J, leaving 8 bases between them. Per the germline V gene, CDR1 is SGHRS and CDR2 is YFSETQ. This CDR3 region has 12 residues. As DNA, the CDR3 is TGCGCCAGCAGCTTGTTAACAGGTGAAGCTTTCTTT. Protein product: CASSLLTGEAFF.

The CDR3 region is CASSQRGAVDYGYTF. The CDR3 nucleotides are TGTGCCAGCAGCCAAAGGGGGGCGGTCGACTATGGCTACACCTTC. The chain combines TRBV14 with TRBJ1-2, with a weak D call TRBD1 (6 bases). The V gene lost 2 bases and the J gene lost 3 bases, with 13 bases spanning the gap. CDR3 length: 15 residues. From germline, CDR1 is SGHDN and CDR2 FVKESK. The full variable domain, its missing parts supplied by reference TRBV14 and TRBJ1-2, is EAGVTQFPSHSVIEKGQTVTLRCDPISGHDNLYWYRRVMGKEIKFLLHFVKESKQDESGMPNNRFLAERTGGTYSTLKVQPAELEDSGVYFCASSQRGAVDYGYTFGSGTRLTVV.

The CDR3 reads CASSGPKTGASYNSPLHF. The CDR3 nucleotides read TGTGCCAGTAGTGGCCCCAAGACCGGAGCCTCCTATAATTCACCCCTCCACTTT. V usage is TRBV19 and J usage is TRBJ1-6; D remains ambiguous. V was shortened by 5 bases and J by 0 bases, with 17 bases between the two germline ends. This CDR3 has 18 residues. CDR1 LNHDA and CDR2 SQIVND come from the germline V gene (reference sequence).

The chain joins TRBV18 to TRBJ2-7; the D gene is possibly TRBD1 (5 bases). The germline gives CDR1 KGHSH, CDR2 LQKENI. Trimming removed 0 bases at V and 3 bases at J, with 6 bases between. This CDR3 is 13 amino acids long. The CDR3 sequence: CASSPPGLYEQYF. The DNA of the CDR3 is TGTGCCAGCTCACCACCGGGGCTCTACGAGCAGTACTTC.

The V gene is TRBV27, the J gene TRBJ1-1; TRBD1 aligns across 7 bases. Germline assignment: CDR1 MNHEY and CDR2 SMNVEV (reference sequence). The CDR3 runs to 15 residues. The V and J ends lost 4 bases and 2 bases, in that order; junction bases with no gene match: 7. The CDR3 sequence is CASSSDRALNTEAFF. In nucleotides, the CDR3 is TGTGCCAGCAGTTCCGACAGGGCATTAAACACTGAAGCTTTCTTT.

The chain uses TRBV28 and TRBJ1-4; D ambiguous. This CDR3 contains 15 residues. V lost 2 bases and J lost 7, with 14 bases in between. Per the germline V gene, CDR1 is MDHEN and CDR2 is SYDVKM. The CDR3 DNA follows: TGTGCCAGCAGTTTAGGGGAATGGTCTGGTGAAAAACTGTTTTTT. This encodes CASSLGEWSGEKLFF.

The chain is built from TRBV28 and TRBJ1-5; D not resolved. V dropped 3 bases and J dropped 5 bases, with 11 bases sitting between them. Germline V gene sequence: CDR1 MDHEN, CDR2 SYDVKM. This CDR3 contains 14 residues. The CDR3: CASSFQREDQPQHF. The CDR3 region has the DNA TGTGCCAGCAGTTTTCAAAGAGAAGATCAGCCCCAGCATTTT.

V is TRBV7-3 and J is TRBJ2-3; D tentatively reads TRBD1 or TRBD2 (5 bases each). Germline CDR1 is SGHTA and CDR2 is FQGTGA. The ends were cut back, 1 base at V and 9 bases at J, with 20 bases in the middle. This CDR3 spans 16 amino acids. CDR3 sequence reads: CASSLRGVDGQGTQYF. Here the CDR3 DNA reads TGTGCCAGCAGCTTAAGGGGAGTGGACGGTCAGGGAACGCAGTATTTT.